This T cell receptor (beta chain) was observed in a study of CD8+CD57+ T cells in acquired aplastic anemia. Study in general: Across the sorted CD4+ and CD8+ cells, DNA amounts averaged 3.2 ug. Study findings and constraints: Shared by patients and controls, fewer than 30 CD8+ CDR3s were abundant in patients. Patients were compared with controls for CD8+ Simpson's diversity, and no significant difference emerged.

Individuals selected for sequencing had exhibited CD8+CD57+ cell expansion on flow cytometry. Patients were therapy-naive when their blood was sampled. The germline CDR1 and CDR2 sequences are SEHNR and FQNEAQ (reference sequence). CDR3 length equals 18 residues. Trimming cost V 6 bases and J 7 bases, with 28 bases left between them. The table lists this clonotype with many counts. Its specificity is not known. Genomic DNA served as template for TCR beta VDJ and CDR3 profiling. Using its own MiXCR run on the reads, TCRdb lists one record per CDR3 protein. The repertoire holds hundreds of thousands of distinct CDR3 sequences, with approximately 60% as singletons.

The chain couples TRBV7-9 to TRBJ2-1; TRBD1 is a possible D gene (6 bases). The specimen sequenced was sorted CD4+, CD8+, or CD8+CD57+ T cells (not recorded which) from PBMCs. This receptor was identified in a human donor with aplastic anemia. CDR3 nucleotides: TGTGCCAGCAGTTATACTATCAACTCAAACAGGGTAAGGAATGAGCAGTTCTTC. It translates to CASSYTINSNRVRNEQFF.